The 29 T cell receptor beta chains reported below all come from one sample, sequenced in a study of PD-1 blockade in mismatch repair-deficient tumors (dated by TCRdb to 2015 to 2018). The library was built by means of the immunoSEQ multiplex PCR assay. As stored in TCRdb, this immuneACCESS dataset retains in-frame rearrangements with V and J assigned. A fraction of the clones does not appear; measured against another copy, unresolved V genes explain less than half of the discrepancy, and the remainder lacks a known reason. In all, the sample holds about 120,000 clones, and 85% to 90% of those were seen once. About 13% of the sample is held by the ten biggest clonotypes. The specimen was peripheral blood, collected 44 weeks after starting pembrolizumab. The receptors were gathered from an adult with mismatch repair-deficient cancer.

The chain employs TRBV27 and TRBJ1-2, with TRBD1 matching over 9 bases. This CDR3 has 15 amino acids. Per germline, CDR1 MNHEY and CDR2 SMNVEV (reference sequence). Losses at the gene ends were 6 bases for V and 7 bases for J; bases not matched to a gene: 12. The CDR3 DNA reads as TGTGCCAGCAGGCTCACCGGGACAGGGAAGTTTGGCTACACCTTC. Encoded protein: CASRLTGTGKFGYTF.

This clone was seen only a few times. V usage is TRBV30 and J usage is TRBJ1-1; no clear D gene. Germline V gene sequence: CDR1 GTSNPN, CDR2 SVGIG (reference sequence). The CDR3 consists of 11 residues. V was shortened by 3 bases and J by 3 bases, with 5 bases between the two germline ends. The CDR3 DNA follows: TGTGCCTGGAGGGGCGACACTGAAGCTTTCTTT. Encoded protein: CAWRGDTEAFF.

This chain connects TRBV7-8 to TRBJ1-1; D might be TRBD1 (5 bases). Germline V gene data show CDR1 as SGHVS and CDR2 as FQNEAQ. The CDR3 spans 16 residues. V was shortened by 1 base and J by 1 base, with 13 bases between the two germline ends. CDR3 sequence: CASSLGGDQENTEAFF. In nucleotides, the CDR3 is TGTGCCAGCAGCTTAGGTGGGGACCAGGAGAACACTGAAGCTTTCTTT.

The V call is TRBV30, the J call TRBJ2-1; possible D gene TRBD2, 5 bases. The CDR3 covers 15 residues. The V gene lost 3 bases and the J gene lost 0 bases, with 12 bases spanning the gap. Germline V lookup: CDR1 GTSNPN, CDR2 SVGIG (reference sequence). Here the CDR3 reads CAWSERLRSYNEQFF. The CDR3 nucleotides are TGTGCCTGGAGCGAGCGGTTGCGCTCCTACAATGAGCAGTTCTTC.

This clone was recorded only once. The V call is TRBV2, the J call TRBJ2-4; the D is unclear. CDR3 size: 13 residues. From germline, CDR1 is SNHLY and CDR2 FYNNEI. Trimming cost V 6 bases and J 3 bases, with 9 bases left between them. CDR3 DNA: TGTGCCAGCAGGGATAGGGACAAAAACATTCAGTACTTC. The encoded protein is CASRDRDKNIQYF.

As DNA, the CDR3 is TGTGCCAGCAGCCGGATGCCACAGGGGACGAACACTGAAGCTTTCTTT. Translating gives CASSRMPQGTNTEAFF. The rearrangement joins TRBV7-8 to TRBJ1-1; 7 nucleotides agree with TRBD1. Per the germline V gene, CDR1 is SGHVS and CDR2 is FQNEAQ. Trimming took 5 bases from V and 1 from J; bases not matched to a gene: 10. The CDR3 covers 16 residues. The full variable domain, its missing parts supplied by reference TRBV7-8 and TRBJ1-1, is GAGVSQSPRYKVAKRGQDVALRCDPISGHVSLFWYQQALGQGPEFLTYFQNEAQLDKSGLPSDRFFAERPEGSVSTLKIQRTQQEDSAVYLCASSRMPQGTNTEAFFGQGTRLTVV.

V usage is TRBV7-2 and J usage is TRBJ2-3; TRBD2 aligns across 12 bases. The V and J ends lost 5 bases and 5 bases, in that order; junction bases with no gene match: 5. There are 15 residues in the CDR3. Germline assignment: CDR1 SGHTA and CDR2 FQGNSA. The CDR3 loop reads CASSLTSGRVDTQYF. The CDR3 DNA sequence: TGTGCCAGCAGCCTGACTAGCGGGAGAGTAGATACGCAGTATTTT.

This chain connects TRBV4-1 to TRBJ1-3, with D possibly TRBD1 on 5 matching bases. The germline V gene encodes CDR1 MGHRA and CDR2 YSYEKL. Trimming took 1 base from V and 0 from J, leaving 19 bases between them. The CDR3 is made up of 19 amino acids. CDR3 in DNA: TGCGCCAGCAGCCAAGTTGGGGCGGGGGTTGATTACTCTGGAAACACCATATATTTT. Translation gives CASSQVGAGVDYSGNTIYF.

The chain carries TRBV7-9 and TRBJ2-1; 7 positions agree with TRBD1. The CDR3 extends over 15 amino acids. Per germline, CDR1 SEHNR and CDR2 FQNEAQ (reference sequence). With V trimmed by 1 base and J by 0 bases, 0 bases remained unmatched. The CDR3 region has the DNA TGTGCCAGCAGCTTAGGACAGGGCTCCTACAATGAGCAGTTCTTC. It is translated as CASSLGQGSYNEQFF. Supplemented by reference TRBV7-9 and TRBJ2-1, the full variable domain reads DTGVSQNPRHKITKRGQNVTFRCDPISEHNRLYWYRQTLGQGPEFLTYFQNEAQLEKSRLLSDRFSAERPKGSFSTLEIQRTEQGDSAMYLCASSLGQGSYNEQFFGPGTRLTVL.

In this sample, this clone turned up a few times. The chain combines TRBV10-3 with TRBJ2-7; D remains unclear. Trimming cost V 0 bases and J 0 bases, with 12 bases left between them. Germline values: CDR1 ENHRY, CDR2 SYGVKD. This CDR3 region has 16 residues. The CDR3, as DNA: TGTGCCATCAGTGAGTCGGTCGTACCCTTCTCCTACGAGCAGTACTTC. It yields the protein CAISESVVPFSYEQYF.

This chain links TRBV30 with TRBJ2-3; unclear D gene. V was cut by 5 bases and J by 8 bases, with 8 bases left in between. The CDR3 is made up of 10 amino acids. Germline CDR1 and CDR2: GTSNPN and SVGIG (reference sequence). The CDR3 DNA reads TGTGCCTGGGGTCCAATTACGCAGTATTTT. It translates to CAWGPITQYF.

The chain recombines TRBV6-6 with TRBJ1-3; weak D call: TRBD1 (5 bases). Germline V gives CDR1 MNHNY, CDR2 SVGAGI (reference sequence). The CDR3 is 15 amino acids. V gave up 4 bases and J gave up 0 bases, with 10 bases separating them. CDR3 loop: CASSLAGGSGNTIYF. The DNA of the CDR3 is TGTGCCAGCAGTTTGGCCGGGGGCTCTGGAAACACCATATATTTT.

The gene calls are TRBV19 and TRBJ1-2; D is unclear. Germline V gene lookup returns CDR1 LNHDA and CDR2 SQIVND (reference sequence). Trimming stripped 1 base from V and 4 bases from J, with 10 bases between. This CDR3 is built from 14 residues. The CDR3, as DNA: TGTGCCAGTAGTATAGCTGAGGGAACCTATGGCTACACCTTC. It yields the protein CASSIAEGTYGYTF.

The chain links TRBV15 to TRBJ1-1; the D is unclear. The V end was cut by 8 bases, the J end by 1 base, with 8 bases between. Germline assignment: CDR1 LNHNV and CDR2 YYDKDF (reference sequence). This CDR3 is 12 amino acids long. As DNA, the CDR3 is TGTGCCACCGGACCAGGGAACACTGAAGCTTTCTTT. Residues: CATGPGNTEAFF.

The CDR3 loop is CASSEDSLNTEAFF. Written as DNA, the CDR3 is TGTGCCAGCAGTGAGGACAGCTTAAACACTGAAGCTTTCTTT. The gene calls are TRBV6-1 and TRBJ1-1; tentative D call: TRBD1 (6 bases). The V and J ends lost 3 bases and 2 bases respectively, with 10 bases between them. The CDR3 sequence is 14 residues long. Germline loops: CDR1 MNHNS, CDR2 SASEGT.

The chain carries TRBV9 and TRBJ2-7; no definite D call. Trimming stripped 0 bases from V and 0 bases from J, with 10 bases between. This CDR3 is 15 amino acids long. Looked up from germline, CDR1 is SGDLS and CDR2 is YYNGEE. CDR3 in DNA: TGTGCCAGCAGCGTAGGAGACTCGGCCTCCTACGAGCAGTACTTC. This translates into CASSVGDSASYEQYF.

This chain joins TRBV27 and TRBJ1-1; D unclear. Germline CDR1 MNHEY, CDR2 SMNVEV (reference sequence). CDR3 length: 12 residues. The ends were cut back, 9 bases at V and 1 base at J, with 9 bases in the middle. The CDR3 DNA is TGTGCCAGGGATCATGGGAACACTGAAGCTTTCTTT. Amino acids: CARDHGNTEAFF.

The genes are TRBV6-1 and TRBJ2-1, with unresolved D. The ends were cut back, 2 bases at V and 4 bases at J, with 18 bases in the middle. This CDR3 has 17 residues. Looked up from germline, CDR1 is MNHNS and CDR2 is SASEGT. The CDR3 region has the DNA TGTGCCAGCAGTGAAAGGGTACGCCTGAGCTTTTACAATGAGCAGTTCTTC. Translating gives CASSERVRLSFYNEQFF.

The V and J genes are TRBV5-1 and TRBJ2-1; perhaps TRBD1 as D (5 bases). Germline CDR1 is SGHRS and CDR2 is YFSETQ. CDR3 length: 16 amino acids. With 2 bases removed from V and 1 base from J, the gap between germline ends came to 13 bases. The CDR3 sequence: CASSFTGSPSYNEQFF. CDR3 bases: TGCGCCAGCAGCTTCACAGGCTCCCCGTCCTACAATGAGCAGTTCTTC.

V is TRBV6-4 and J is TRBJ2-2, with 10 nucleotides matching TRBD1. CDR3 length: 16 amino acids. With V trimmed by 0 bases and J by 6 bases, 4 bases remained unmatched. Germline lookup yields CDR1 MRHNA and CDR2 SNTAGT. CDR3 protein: CASSDSPGQGSGELFF. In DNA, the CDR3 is TGTGCCAGCAGTGACTCGCCGGGACAGGGGTCCGGGGAGCTGTTTTTT.

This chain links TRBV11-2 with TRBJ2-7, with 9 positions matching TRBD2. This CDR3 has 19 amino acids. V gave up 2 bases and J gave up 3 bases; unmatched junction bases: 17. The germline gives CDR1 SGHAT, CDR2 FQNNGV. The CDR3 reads CASSLYSTSGSDMRYEQYF. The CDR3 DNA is TGTGCCAGCAGCTTATATTCGACTAGCGGCAGCGACATGCGCTACGAGCAGTACTTC.

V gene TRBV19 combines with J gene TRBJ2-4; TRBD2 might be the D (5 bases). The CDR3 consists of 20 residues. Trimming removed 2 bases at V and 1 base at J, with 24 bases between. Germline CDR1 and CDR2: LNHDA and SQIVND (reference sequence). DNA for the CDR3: TGTGCCAGTAGTATACCCACGGAGCTAGCAGGTCTTGGGGCCAAAAACATTCAGTACTTC. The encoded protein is CASSIPTELAGLGAKNIQYF.

The CDR3 DNA sequence: TGTGCCAGCAGCTTAGAAGCTAGATACGAGCAGTACTTC. Translating gives CASSLEARYEQYF. V and J are TRBV11-2 and TRBJ2-7; D unresolved. Germline CDR1 and CDR2: SGHAT and FQNNGV. CDR3 length equals 13 residues. Trimming pared 0 bases from V and 4 bases from J, leaving 7 bases between.

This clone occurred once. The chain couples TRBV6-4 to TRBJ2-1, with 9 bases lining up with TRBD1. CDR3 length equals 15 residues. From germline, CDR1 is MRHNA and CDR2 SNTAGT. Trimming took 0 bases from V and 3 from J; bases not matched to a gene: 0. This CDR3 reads CASSDSTGGYNEQFF. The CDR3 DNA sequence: TGTGCCAGCAGTGACTCGACAGGGGGCTACAATGAGCAGTTCTTC.

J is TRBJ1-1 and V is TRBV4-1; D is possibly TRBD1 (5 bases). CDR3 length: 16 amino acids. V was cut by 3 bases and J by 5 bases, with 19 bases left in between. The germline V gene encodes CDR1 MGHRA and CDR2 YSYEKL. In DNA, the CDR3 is TGCGCCAGCAGCCAGTCGTTTTCCAGGGAGGGGACTGAAGCTTTCTTT. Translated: CASSQSFSREGTEAFF.

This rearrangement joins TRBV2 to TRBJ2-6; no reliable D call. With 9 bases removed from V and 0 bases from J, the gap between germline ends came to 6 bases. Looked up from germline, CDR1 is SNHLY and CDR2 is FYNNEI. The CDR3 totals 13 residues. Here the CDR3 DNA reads TGTGCCAGTAGGAACTCTGGGGCCAACGTCCTGACTTTC. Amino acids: CASRNSGANVLTF.

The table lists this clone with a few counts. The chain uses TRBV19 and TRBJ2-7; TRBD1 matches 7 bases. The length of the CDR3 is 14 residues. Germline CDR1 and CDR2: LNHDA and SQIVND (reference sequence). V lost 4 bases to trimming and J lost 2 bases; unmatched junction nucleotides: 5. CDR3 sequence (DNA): TGTGCCAGTAGTACGACAGGGTTTACCTACGAGCAGTACTTC. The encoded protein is CASSTTGFTYEQYF.

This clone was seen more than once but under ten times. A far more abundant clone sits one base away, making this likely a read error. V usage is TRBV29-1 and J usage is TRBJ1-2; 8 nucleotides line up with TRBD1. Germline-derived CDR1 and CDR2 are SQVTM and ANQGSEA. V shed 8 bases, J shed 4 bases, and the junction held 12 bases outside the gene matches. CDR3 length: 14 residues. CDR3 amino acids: CSLVPGTGAYGYTF. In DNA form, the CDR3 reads TGCAGCCTTGTGCCCGGGACAGGAGCCTATGGCTACACCTTC.

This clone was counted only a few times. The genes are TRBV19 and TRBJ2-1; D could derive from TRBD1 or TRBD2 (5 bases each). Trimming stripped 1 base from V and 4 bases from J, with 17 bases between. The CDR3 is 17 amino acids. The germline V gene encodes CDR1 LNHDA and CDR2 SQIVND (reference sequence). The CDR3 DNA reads TGTGCCAGTAGTATAGGGGGACCCTCACCCGTGTACAATGAGCAGTTCTTC. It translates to CASSIGGPSPVYNEQFF.